These T cell receptor beta chains were read from a single sample in a study of blood T cell repertoires in COVID-19. The data were produced by immunoSEQ multiplex PCR, yet TCRdb's version contains in-frame clones alone and is incomplete. In the table there are over 200,000 clones, 80% to 90% of which are singletons. Sequenced input: PBMCs or T cells enriched from blood (not recorded which). These receptors were obtained from a woman aged 45-65 years who had recovered from COVID-19. Both conserved end residues are part of each CDR3. D genes are given only for firm matches. A row's size may be missing; if present it is once, few, many or a size class.

>TRBJ2-1|.|TRBV29-1|.
CSVKPVDGRSYNEQFF
TGCAGCGTTAAACCCGTCGACGGGAGAAGCTACAATGAGCAGTTCTTC
>TRBJ1-1|.|TRBV18|TRBD1
CASSLSRGVDTEAFF
TGTGCCAGCTCACTCTCCAGGGGGGTGGACACTGAAGCTTTCTTT
>TRBJ2-7|.|TRBV28|.
CASSLAYEQYF
TGTGCCAGCAGTCTCGCCTACGAGCAGTACTTC
>TRBJ2-1|.|TRBV11-2|.
CASSLTGYEQFF
TGTGCCAGCAGCTTAACGGGATATGAGCAGTTCTTC
>TRBJ2-5|.|TRBV18|TRBD2
CASSPRRLAGIQETQYF
TGTGCCAGCTCACCACGTCGGCTAGCGGGAATCCAAGAGACCCAGTACTTC
>TRBJ2-7|.|TRBV2|TRBD1
CASRRTGIGEQYF
TGTGCCAGCAGGAGGACAGGGATAGGCGAGCAGTACTTC
>TRBJ1-6|few|TRBV29-1|.
CSVGSQNNSPLHF
TGCAGCGTTGGCTCCCAGAATAATTCACCCCTCCACTTT
>TRBJ1-1|.|TRBV28|.
CASSFFDGHKNTEAFF
TGTGCCAGCAGTTTTTTCGACGGACACAAGAACACTGAAGCTTTCTTT
>TRBJ1-5|.|TRBV21-1|.
CASSKKGDRDNQPQHF
TGTGCCAGCAGCAAAAAAGGGGACAGAGACAATCAGCCCCAGCATTTT
>TRBJ2-2|.|TRBV7-9|TRBD2
CASSFSGRVQELFF
TGTGCCAGCAGCTTTAGCGGGAGAGTTCAGGAGCTGTTTTTT
>TRBJ2-1|.|TRBV9|TRBD2
CASSEGLAGGLDNEQFF
TGTGCCAGCAGCGAGGGACTAGCGGGAGGCCTTGACAATGAGCAGTTCTTC
>TRBJ1-2|.|TRBV7-9|.
CASSEGRVKPGTTLF
TGTGCCAGCAGCGAGGGACGAGTAAAGCCAGGGACTACTTTATTC
>TRBJ1-5|.|TRBV24-1|TRBD1
CATSGGGQLRQPQHF
TGTGCCACCAGTGGAGGGGGCCAGTTACGTCAGCCCCAGCATTTT
>TRBJ1-4|.|TRBV9|.
CASSVGITATNEKLFF
TGTGCCAGCAGCGTAGGGATAACAGCAACTAATGAAAAACTGTTTTTT
>TRBJ1-5|.|TRBV9|.
CASSAGDNQPQHF
TGTGCCAGCAGCGCAGGGGATAATCAGCCCCAGCATTTT
>TRBJ2-7|.|TRBV3-1/TRBV3-2|.
CASSHQAAYEQYF
TGTGCCAGCAGCCACCAGGCAGCCTACGAGCAGTACTTC
>TRBJ2-2|.|TRBV6-4|TRBD1
CASTRDRPNTGELFF
TGTGCCAGCACGCGGGACAGGCCTAACACCGGGGAGCTGTTTTTT
>TRBJ2-2|.|TRBV21-1|.
CASSKDSTGRGTGELFF
TGTGCCAGCAGCAAGGATTCTACTGGGCGGGGGACCGGGGAGCTGTTTTTT
>TRBJ2-1|.|TRBV5-6|TRBD2
CASRRAGGPNEQFF
TGTGCCAGCAGACGGGCGGGAGGGCCTAATGAGCAGTTCTTC
>TRBJ1-1|.|TRBV2|.
CASSQQGRGSTEAFF
TGTGCCAGCAGTCAACAGGGACGGGGTTCCACTGAAGCTTTCTTT
>TRBJ1-3|.|TRBV3-1/TRBV3-2|.
CASSLWEAGNTIYF
TGTGCCAGCAGCCTGTGGGAGGCTGGAAACACCATATATTTT
>TRBJ1-5|.|TRBV28|TRBD1
CASRPQGFSNQPQHF
TGTGCCAGCAGGCCACAGGGGTTTAGCAATCAGCCCCAGCATTTT
>TRBJ1-6|.|TRBV5-6|TRBD1
CASSKGQGYSPLHF
TGTGCCAGCAGTAAGGGACAGGGATATTCACCCCTCCACTTT
>TRBJ2-1|.|TRBV5-4|.
CASSPGISGNEQFF
TGTGCCAGCAGCCCGGGGATCTCTGGAAATGAGCAGTTCTTC
>TRBJ1-1|once|TRBV11-3|.
CASSPQGRDTEAFF
TGTGCCAGCAGCCCTCAGGGCAGGGACACTGAAGCTTTCTTT
>TRBJ2-3|once|TRBV28|TRBD2
CASSGSYTDTQYF
TGTGCGTCTAGCGGGAGTTACACAGATACGCAGTATTTT
>TRBJ2-1|few|TRBV5-1|TRBD2
CASRLVVLAGGSNEQFF
TGCGCCAGCAGATTGGTGGTGCTAGCGGGAGGTTCAAATGAGCAGTTCTTC
>TRBJ1-1|.|TRBV28|TRBD1
CASSKNRGAGNTEAFF
TGTGCCAGCAGTAAAAACAGGGGTGCGGGTAACACTGAAGCTTTCTTT
>TRBJ1-1|few|TRBV10-1|.
CASSDKTEAFF
TGCGCCAGCAGTGATAAAACTGAAGCTTTCTTT
>TRBJ1-3|.|TRBV3-1/TRBV3-2|.
CASSQEGGRNTIYF
TGTGCCAGCAGCCAAGAGGGGGGTAGAAACACCATATATTTT
>TRBJ1-5|.|TRBV9|TRBD1
CASSVGEGGHQPQHF
TGTGCCAGCAGCGTAGGTGAAGGGGGCCATCAGCCCCAGCATTTT
>TRBJ1-5|once|TRBV18|.
CASSPGQISNQPQHF
TGTGCCAGCTCACCCGGACAGATAAGCAATCAGCCCCAGCATTTT
>TRBJ2-7|.|TRBV10-3|.
CAIRSGDLYEQYF
TGTGCCATCAGATCCGGAGACCTCTACGAGCAGTACTTC
>TRBJ2-3|.|TRBV9|.
CASSVATRGAGVLTDTQYF
TGTGCCAGCAGCGTAGCTACAAGGGGGGCGGGAGTCTTAACAGATACGCAGTATTTT
>TRBJ1-2|.|TRBV5-1|.
CASSFGGADYGYTF
TGCGCCAGCAGCTTCGGGGGAGCCGACTATGGCTACACCTTC
>TRBJ1-1|few|TRBV13|TRBD1
CASSPAGGRNTEAFF
TGTGCCAGCAGCCCAGCAGGGGGGAGGAACACTGAAGCTTTCTTT
>TRBJ2-7|.|TRBV7-8|.
CASSLAGAGRIYYEQYF
TGTGCCAGCAGCTTAGCAGGGGCGGGAAGAATATACTACGAGCAGTACTTC
>TRBJ2-5|.|TRBV6-5|.
CASSGGATTQYF
TGTGCCAGCAGCGGAGGGGCCACGACCCAGTACTTC
>TRBJ2-3|.|TRBV27|.
CASSSLLSTDTQYF
TGTGCCAGCAGTTCCCTCCTTAGCACAGATACGCAGTATTTT
>TRBJ2-1|.|TRBV5-4|TRBD1
CASSLGGTGANEQFF
TGTGCCAGCAGCTTGGGAGGGACAGGGGCCAATGAGCAGTTCTTC
>TRBJ1-4|.|TRBV5-1|TRBD1
CASSSGTGYEKLFF
TGCGCCAGCAGCTCCGGGACAGGGTATGAAAAACTGTTTTTT
>TRBJ1-2|.|TRBV5-1|TRBD1
CASSPGQGYYGYTF
TGCGCCAGCAGCCCGGGACAGGGGTACTATGGCTACACCTTC
>TRBJ2-7|.|TRBV10-3|TRBD2
CATLLAGAYEQYF
TGTGCCACCCTACTAGCGGGAGCTTACGAGCAGTACTTC
>TRBJ1-1|.|TRBV27|.
CASFWRAEAFF
TGTGCCAGCTTTTGGAGGGCTGAAGCTTTCTTT
>TRBJ1-6|.|TRBV9|.
CASSYLGASSPLHF
TGTGCCAGCAGCTACCTGGGGGCTTCTTCACCCCTCCACTTT
>TRBJ1-2|.|TRBV5-4|TRBD1
CASSLDREGRYGYTF
TGTGCCAGCAGTTTAGACAGGGAAGGCCGCTATGGCTACACCTTC
>TRBJ2-7|once|TRBV27|.
CASSSSAGDASYEQYF
TGTGCCAGCAGTTCCTCGGCAGGGGACGCTTCGTACGAGCAGTACTTC
>TRBJ2-5|.|TRBV28|.
CASSSRGLETQYF
TGTGCCAGCAGTTCCCGAGGGTTAGAGACCCAGTACTTC
>TRBJ2-3|.|TRBV3-1/TRBV3-2|.
CASSPHGSGTDTQYF
TGTGCCAGCAGCCCCCACGGGTCCGGCACAGATACGCAGTATTTT